This entry concerns a single T cell receptor beta chain. No antigen is known for it. The sample is drawn from a study of cytomegalovirus exposure and HLA in healthy donors. Study in general: Researchers found that just over 80% of almost 400 genotyped donors fell within the Caucasian-associated ancestry cluster. Findings and caveats of the study: CMV serostatus was the only recorded immune exposure for donors.

The PCR ran on 60 Vbeta and 13 Jbeta primers. Method: immunoSEQ multiplex PCR; TCRdb's copy keeps in-frame clones and lacks some. Among 85,000 to 130,000 clones listed, about four fifths were seen once. The TCR was taken from a female donor in good health and CMV-seropositive. The sample consisted of PBMCs.

This chain's CDR3 is CASSPPGQGQDTQYF. The CDR3 bases are TGTGCCAGCTCACCACCGGGACAGGGTCAAGATACGCAGTATTTT. The chain is built from TRBV18 and TRBJ2-3; TRBD1 matches 9 bases. CDR3 length: 15 residues. V gave up 0 bases and J gave up 5 bases; unmatched junction bases: 3. The germline V gene encodes CDR1 KGHSH and CDR2 LQKENI.